The 9 T cell receptor beta chains given below trace back to one sample, sequenced in a study of T cell changes during pregnancy in multiple sclerosis. Only in-frame clones appear in the TCRdb table, and some are missing; sequencing was by immunoSEQ multiplex PCR. The data show under 80,000 clones, around 94% seen once. The source material was peripheral blood, sampled before pregnancy. All receptors derive from a female donor with multiple sclerosis, enrolled in a pregnancy study.

The J gene is TRBJ2-1, the V gene TRBV30, with D perhaps TRBD2 (5 bases). The CDR3 runs 18 residues. Germline V gene data show CDR1 as GTSNPN and CDR2 as SVGIG (reference sequence). With 1 base removed from V and 3 bases from J, the gap between germline ends came to 22 bases. As DNA, the CDR3 is TGTGCCTGGAGTGGAAACGCGATCTCGGGATTTGACTACAATGAGCAGTTCTTC. As protein: CAWSGNAISGFDYNEQFF.

This clone was observed a few times. The rearrangement uses TRBV5-1 and TRBJ1-1; a weak D match, TRBD1 (5 bases). The germline CDR1 and CDR2 sequences are SGHRS and YFSETQ. Trimming removed 4 bases from V and 12 bases from J, with 19 bases in between. This CDR3 spans 13 amino acids. The CDR3 sequence: CASSVSPLEGSFF. CDR3 DNA sequence: TGCGCCAGCAGCGTATCGCCGTTGGAGGGGTCTTTCTTT.

This clone was seen a single time. The chain links TRBV9 to TRBJ2-2; TRBD2 might be the D (6 bases). Trimming removed 1 base from V and 5 bases from J, with 12 bases in between. Germline CDR1 and CDR2: SGDLS and YYNGEE. There are 15 residues in the CDR3. This CDR3 reads CASSVIAEGTGELFF. CDR3 nucleotide sequence: TGTGCCAGCAGCGTAATAGCGGAGGGAACCGGGGAGCTGTTTTTT.

This chain joins TRBV4-3 and TRBJ2-7; tentatively, D is TRBD1 (5 bases). Germline-derived CDR1 and CDR2 are LGHNA and YSLEER. Trimming shortened V by 3 bases and J by 6 bases, and 15 bases separated the two germline ends. The CDR3 loop spans 14 amino acids. CDR3 residues: CASSQRQGNAEQYF. CDR3 DNA sequence: TGCGCCAGCAGCCAGCGGCAGGGAAACGCCGAGCAGTACTTC.

V usage is TRBV10-2 and J usage is TRBJ2-1; D might be TRBD2 (7 bases). CDR1 and CDR2 (germline): WSHSY, SAAADI. Trimming took off 3 bases at V and 8 bases at J, with 17 bases between the two ends. The CDR3 loop spans 15 amino acids. The CDR3 spells CASSDLARGGDEQFF. In nucleotides, the CDR3 is TGCGCCAGCAGTGACCTAGCGAGGGGGGGCGATGAGCAGTTCTTC.

This rearrangement joins TRBV27 to TRBJ2-6; tentatively, D is TRBD1 (6 bases). This CDR3 spans 18 amino acids. CDR1 is MNHEY, CDR2 SMNVEV, per germline (reference sequence). V was trimmed by 3 bases and J by 0 bases, leaving 15 bases between them. This CDR3 is CASSFRAGVSSGANVLTF. CDR3 nucleotide sequence: TGTGCCAGCAGTTTTCGGGCAGGGGTGAGCTCTGGGGCCAACGTCCTGACTTTC.

This clone was counted a single time. V gene TRBV7-9 combines with J gene TRBJ2-7; D remains unclear. The CDR3 has 15 residues. Germline V CDR1 and CDR2: SEHNR, FQNEAQ (reference sequence). The V gene lost 3 bases and the J gene lost 0 bases, with 12 bases spanning the gap. CDR3 loop: CASSFEETSSYEQYF. The CDR3 DNA follows: TGTGCCAGCAGCTTTGAGGAAACGAGCTCCTACGAGCAGTACTTC.

The chain couples TRBV10-3 to TRBJ2-3, with 8 positions matching TRBD1. From germline, CDR1 is ENHRY and CDR2 SYGVKD. This CDR3 has 15 amino acids. The V gene end was trimmed by 6 bases and the J gene end by 6 bases; junction bases not matched to a gene: 11. The CDR3: CAIRRQGPTPDTQYF. CDR3 coding DNA: TGTGCCATCAGAAGACAGGGGCCGACACCTGATACGCAGTATTTT.

The chain recombines TRBV4-1 with TRBJ1-1; 10 nucleotides agree with TRBD1. The CDR3 spans 17 residues. Germline CDR1 reads MGHRA; CDR2 reads YSYEKL. With V trimmed by 1 base and J by 5 bases, 10 bases remained unmatched. CDR3 sequence reads: CASSQVGTGVWKTEAFF. The CDR3 DNA reads as TGCGCCAGCAGCCAAGTGGGGACAGGGGTTTGGAAGACTGAAGCTTTCTTT.